Below are 4 T cell receptor beta chains sequenced from a single sample in a study of CD8+ T cells in alopecia areata. Treatment denoted: oral pan-JAK inhibitor, 5-10 mg twice daily. Reverse transcribed after extraction, RNA yielded cDNA as the sequencing template. The assay was immunoSEQ multiplex PCR, and TCRdb's table has in-frame clones only and misses some. Here the sample spans around 270,000 clones, roughly 50% being singletons. Specimen: CD4+ T cells sorted from blood, collected at week 24, from a patient treated with tofacitinib. All receptors come from a human donor with alopecia areata.

V usage is TRBV5-1 and J usage is TRBJ1-3; D possibly corresponds to TRBD1 (5 bases). Trimming took off 0 bases at V and 6 bases at J, with 10 bases between the two ends. The germline gives CDR1 SGHRS, CDR2 YFSETQ. There are 14 residues in the CDR3. CDR3 in amino acids: CASSLDRRENTIYF. For the CDR3, the DNA is TGCGCCAGCAGCTTGGACAGGAGGGAAAACACCATATATTTT.

The CDR3 region has the DNA TGTGCCAGCTCACCCCTGGCCCGGGCTACTAGCACAGATACGCAGTATTTT. Amino acids: CASSPLARATSTDTQYF. This rearrangement joins TRBV18 to TRBJ2-3; D ambiguous. Trimming left V 3 bases short and J 0 bases short, with 16 bases between. CDR1 is KGHSH, CDR2 LQKENI, per germline. The CDR3 has 17 residues.

This clone appeared a few times. The chain couples TRBV6-7 to TRBJ1-1, with a possible D match to TRBD1 (6 bases). TRBV6-7 is an ORF; its function is uncertain. This CDR3 has 17 amino acids. V was shortened by 6 bases and J by 4 bases, with 24 bases between the two germline ends. Here the CDR3 reads CASRQRTGTQRGTEAFF. CDR3 bases: TGTGCCAGCAGACAAAGAACCGGGACACAAAGGGGCACTGAAGCTTTCTTT.

This clone has more than one count but fewer than ten. The chain uses TRBV5-1 and TRBJ2-1, with 7 bases lining up with TRBD1. The germline V gene has CDR1 SGHRS and CDR2 YFSETQ. This CDR3 spans 15 amino acids. The junction had 3 bases not matched to a gene; V was cut back by 0 bases and J by 3 bases. This CDR3 reads CASSLVGQVYNEQFF. DNA for the CDR3: TGCGCCAGCAGCTTGGTAGGACAGGTCTACAATGAGCAGTTCTTC.